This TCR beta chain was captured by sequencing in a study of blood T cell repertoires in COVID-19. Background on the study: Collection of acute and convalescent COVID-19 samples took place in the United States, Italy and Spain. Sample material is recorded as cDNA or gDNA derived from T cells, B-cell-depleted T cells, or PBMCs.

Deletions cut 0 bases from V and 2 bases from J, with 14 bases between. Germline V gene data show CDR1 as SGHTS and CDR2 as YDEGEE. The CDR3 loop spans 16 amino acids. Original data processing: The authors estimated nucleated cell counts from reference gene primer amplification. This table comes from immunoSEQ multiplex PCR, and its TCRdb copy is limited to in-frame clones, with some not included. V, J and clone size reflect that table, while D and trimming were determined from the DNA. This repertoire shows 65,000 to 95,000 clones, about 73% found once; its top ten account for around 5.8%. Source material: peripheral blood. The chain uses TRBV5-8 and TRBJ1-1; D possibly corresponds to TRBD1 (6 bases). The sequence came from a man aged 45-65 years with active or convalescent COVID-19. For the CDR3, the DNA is TGTGCCAGCAGCTTGGTTTCGGACAGTATCAACACTGAAGCTTTCTTT. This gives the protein CASSLVSDSINTEAFF.